This section outlines one T cell receptor (beta chain) sequence together with its context. Different DNA sequences within this sample yield the same CDR3. Within Nashville, Tennessee resided all donors, each a Caucasian adult. Both subsets, CD45RA+ naive and CD45RA-negative memory, were split from the CD4+ cells. This table comes from immunoSEQ multiplex PCR, and its TCRdb copy is limited to in-frame clones, with some not included. The table lists about 1.5 million clones, about 98% of them singletons. The record originates from a study of shared clonotypes between healthy human individuals. Study summary: Sampling drew on donors who were two women and three men aged 18 to 49.

V dropped 3 bases and J dropped 0; count of bases not matched to a gene: 2. Germline V gives CDR1 SGDLS, CDR2 YYNGEE. This CDR3 region has 15 residues. The origin of this receptor is a man under 40 in good health. Sequences were obtained from naive CD4+ T cells sorted from blood. The subset is: CD45RA+ positively selected. The chain is built from TRBV9 and TRBJ2-1, with 8 positions matching TRBD2. CDR3 in amino acids: CASSASGSSYNEQFF. In DNA, the CDR3 is TGTGCCAGCAGCGCGAGCGGGAGCTCCTACAATGAGCAGTTCTTC.